This T cell receptor beta chain came from a study of blood T cell repertoires in COVID-19. Turning to the study itself: COVID-19 samples collected from the United States, Italy and Spain covered acute and convalescent phases. Sample material is recorded as cDNA or gDNA derived from T cells, B-cell-depleted T cells, or PBMCs.

Germline loops: CDR1 MNHEY, CDR2 SVGAGI. The CDR3 is made up of 15 amino acids. The V gene end was trimmed by 6 bases and the J gene end by 4 bases; junction bases not matched to a gene: 9. In the original analysis: Reference gene primer amplification gave estimated nucleated cell counts. TCRdb's table, derived via immunoSEQ multiplex PCR, lists solely in-frame clones and lacks some. V and J calls plus clone size are reproduced from that table; the DNA served to infer D and trimming. Found here are under 150,000 clones, around 80% of them singletons; the top ten hold around 7.5%. The receptor comes from a man between 65 and 85 years old with active or convalescent COVID-19. The V gene is TRBV6-5, the J gene TRBJ2-7; TRBD2 matches at 10 bases. The specimen was peripheral blood. CDR3 bases: TGTGCCAGCAGGAGCGGGGGGGGGAACGGGTACGAGCAGTACTTC. Translating gives CASRSGGGNGYEQYF.